This TCR beta chain was observed in a study of CD8 T cells in ankylosing spondylitis (dated by TCRdb to 2017 to 2019). In terms of the full investigation: The study profiled T cell receptor beta repertoires in healthy donors and ankylosing spondylitis patients to find disease-linked TCR variants. The full study cohort comprised 25 ankylosing spondylitis patients and 85 to 120 healthy donors. Peripheral blood was sampled, and synovial fluid was also collected from ankylosing spondylitis patients. General findings and caveats noted by the study authors: The disease-linked clones were reported as significantly enriched in matched synovial fluid samples from ankylosing spondylitis patients. Some motif variants had previously been reported in the synovial fluid and blood of reactive arthritis patients, which suggests shared mechanisms of disease initiation. A CD8+ phenotype was shown by the disease-linked clones, which were found at relatively low frequencies in peripheral blood. Blood from ankylosing spondylitis patients appeared to be characterized by a TCR beta motif made up of under ten highly homologous amino acid variants.

From the germline V gene (reference sequence), CDR1 is LGHDT and CDR2 is YNNKEL. Relative to germline, V is 4 bases shorter and J is 6 bases shorter, with 15 bases between their ends. From cysteine to phenylalanine, the CDR3 is 14 amino acids long. The sequence is cut down to CDR3 DNA, 42 bases in frame from base 1. Note on this clonotype: The antigen this receptor binds is unknown. No per-base quality is available; no much larger clone lies one base away.

TCRdb lists the instrument as Illumina HiSeq 2500. Quantitative 5'-RACE with molecular barcodes was the method used to prepare the TCR beta libraries. In the original analysis: To identify disease-linked TCR variants, a new computational method was used, one built on a probabilistic model of VDJ rearrangement. In TCRdb, the public reads were trimmed at Q25 with fastp and aligned with MiXCR, with productive beta chains retained. When rows share a CDR3 protein, they turn into one entry using the most common DNA and genes. The V and J calls follow TCRdb's processing rather than the paper's. This sample gives just under 350,000 distinct CDR3 sequences in total; about 15% of them show up just once. The biggest ten clones account for around 1% of the sample.

The rearranged segments are TRBV3-1 and TRBJ1-1; the D gene lacks a confident call. Source material: blood, either unsorted or a sorted T cell fraction (not recorded which). This sequence originates from a male donor with ankylosing spondylitis or in good health (not recorded which). The CDR3: CASSLLHPVSEAFF. At the DNA level, the sequence is TGTGCCAGCAGCCTCCTCCATCCCGTATCTGAAGCTTTCTTT.